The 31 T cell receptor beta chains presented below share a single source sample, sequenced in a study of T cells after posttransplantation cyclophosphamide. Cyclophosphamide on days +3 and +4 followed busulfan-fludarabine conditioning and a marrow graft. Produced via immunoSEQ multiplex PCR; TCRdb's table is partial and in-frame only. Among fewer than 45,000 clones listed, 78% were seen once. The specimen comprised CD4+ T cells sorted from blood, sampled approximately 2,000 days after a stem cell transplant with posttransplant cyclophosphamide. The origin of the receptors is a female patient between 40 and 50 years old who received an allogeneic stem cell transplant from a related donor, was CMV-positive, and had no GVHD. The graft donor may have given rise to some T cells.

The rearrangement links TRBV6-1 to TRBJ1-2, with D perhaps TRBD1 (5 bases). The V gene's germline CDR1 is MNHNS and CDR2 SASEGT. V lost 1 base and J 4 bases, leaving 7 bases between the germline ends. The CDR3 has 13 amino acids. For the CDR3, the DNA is TGTGCCAGCAGTGAAGTGACAGCCTATGGCTACACCTTC. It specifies CASSEVTAYGYTF.

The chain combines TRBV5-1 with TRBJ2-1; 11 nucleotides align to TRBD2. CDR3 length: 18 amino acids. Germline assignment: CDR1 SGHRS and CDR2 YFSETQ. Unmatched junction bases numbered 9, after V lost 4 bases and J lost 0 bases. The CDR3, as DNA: TGCGCCAGCAGCACCGGGTGGCTAGCGGGGGGCTCCTACAATGAGCAGTTCTTC. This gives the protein CASSTGWLAGGSYNEQFF.

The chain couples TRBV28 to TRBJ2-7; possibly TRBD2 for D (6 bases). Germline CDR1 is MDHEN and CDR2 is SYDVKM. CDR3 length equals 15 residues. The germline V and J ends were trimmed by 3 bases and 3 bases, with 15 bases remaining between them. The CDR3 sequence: CASSLMGTGGYEQYF. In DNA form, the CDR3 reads TGTGCCAGCAGTTTGATGGGGACCGGGGGCTACGAGCAGTACTTC.

The CDR3 DNA reads TGTGCCAGCAGTCCCGGACTCTCCGGGGTGCAGTATTTT. It codes for CASSPGLSGVQYF. This sequence joins TRBV6-5 and TRBJ2-3; D perhaps matches TRBD2 (5 bases). The CDR3 has 13 residues. Germline V gives CDR1 MNHEY, CDR2 SVGAGI. Trimming removed 5 bases from V and 11 bases from J, with 17 bases in between.

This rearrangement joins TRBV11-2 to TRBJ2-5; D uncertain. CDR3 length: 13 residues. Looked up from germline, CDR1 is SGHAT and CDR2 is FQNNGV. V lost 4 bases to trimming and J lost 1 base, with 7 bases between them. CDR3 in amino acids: CASSSGLQETQYF. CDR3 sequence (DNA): TGTGCCAGCAGCTCAGGTCTCCAAGAGACCCAGTACTTC.

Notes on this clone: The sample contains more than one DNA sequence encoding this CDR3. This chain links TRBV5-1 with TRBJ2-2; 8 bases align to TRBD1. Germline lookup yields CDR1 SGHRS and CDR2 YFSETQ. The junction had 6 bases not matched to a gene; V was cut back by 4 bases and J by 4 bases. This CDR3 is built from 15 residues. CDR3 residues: CASSPGQGGTGELFF. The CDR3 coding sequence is TGCGCCAGCAGCCCCGGACAGGGAGGCACCGGGGAGCTGTTTTTT.

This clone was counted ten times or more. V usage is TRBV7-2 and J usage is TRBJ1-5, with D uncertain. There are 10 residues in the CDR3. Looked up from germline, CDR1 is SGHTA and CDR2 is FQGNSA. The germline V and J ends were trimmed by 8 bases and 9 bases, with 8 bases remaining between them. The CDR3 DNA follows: TGTGCCAGCCCCCTGGCGCCCCAGCATTTT. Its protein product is CASPLAPQHF.

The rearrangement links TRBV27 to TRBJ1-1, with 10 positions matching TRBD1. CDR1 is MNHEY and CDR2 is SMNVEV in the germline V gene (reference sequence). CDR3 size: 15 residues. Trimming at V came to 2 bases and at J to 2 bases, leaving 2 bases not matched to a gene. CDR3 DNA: TGTGCCAGCAGTTTAAGGACAGGGGGAAACACTGAAGCTTTCTTT. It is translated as CASSLRTGGNTEAFF.

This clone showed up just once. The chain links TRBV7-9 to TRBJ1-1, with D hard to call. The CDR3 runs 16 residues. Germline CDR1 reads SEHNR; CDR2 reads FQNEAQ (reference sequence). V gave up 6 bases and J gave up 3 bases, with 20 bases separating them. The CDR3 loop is CASRRSGRLWDTEAFF. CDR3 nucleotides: TGTGCCAGCAGGAGAAGTGGGAGGTTGTGGGACACTGAAGCTTTCTTT. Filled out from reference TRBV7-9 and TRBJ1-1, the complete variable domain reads DTGVSQNPRHKITKRGQNVTFRCDPISEHNRLYWYRQTLGQGPEFLTYFQNEAQLEKSRLLSDRFSAERPKGSFSTLEIQRTEQGDSAMYLCASRRSGRLWDTEAFFGQGTRLTVV.

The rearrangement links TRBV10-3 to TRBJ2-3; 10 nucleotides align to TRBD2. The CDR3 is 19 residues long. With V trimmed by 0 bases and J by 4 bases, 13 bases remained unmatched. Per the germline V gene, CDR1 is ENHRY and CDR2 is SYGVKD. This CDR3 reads CAISESPGGGLAQSDTQYF. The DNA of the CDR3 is TGTGCCATCAGTGAGTCGCCGGGGGGGGGACTAGCGCAATCAGATACGCAGTATTTT.

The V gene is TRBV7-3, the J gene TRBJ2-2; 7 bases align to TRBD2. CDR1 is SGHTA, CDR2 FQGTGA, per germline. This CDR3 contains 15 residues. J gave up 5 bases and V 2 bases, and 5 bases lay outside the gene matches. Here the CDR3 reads CASSLFGGGTGELFF. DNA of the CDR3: TGTGCCAGCAGCTTATTCGGGGGAGGGACCGGGGAGCTGTTTTTT.

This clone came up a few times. This CDR3 reads CASSQERNSPLHF. The CDR3 DNA reads TGCGCCAGCAGCCAAGAGAGGAATTCACCCCTCCACTTT. The chain employs TRBV4-1 and TRBJ1-6; D gene uncertain. The CDR3 has 13 residues. Germline V lookup: CDR1 MGHRA, CDR2 YSYEKL. V gave up 0 bases and J gave up 7 bases, with 4 bases separating them.

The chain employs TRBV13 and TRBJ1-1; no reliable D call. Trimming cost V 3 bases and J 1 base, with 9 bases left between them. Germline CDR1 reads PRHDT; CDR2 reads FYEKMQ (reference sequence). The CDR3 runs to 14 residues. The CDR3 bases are TGTGCCAGCAGCTTTGAGTCCCCGAACACTGAAGCTTTCTTT. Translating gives CASSFESPNTEAFF.

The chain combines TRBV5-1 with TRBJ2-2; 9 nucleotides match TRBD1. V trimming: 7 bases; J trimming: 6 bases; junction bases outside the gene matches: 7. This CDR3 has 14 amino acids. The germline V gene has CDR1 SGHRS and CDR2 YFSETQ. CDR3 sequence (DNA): TGCGCCAGCTACGATACAGGGGGCTCCGGGGAGCTGTTTTTT. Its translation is CASYDTGGSGELFF. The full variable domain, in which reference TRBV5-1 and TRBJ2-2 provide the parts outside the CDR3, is KAGVTQTPRYLIKTRGQQVTLSCSPISGHRSVSWYQQTPGQGLQFLFEYFSETQRNKGNFPGRFSGRQFSNSRSEMNVSTLELGDSALYLCASYDTGGSGELFFGEGSRLTVL.

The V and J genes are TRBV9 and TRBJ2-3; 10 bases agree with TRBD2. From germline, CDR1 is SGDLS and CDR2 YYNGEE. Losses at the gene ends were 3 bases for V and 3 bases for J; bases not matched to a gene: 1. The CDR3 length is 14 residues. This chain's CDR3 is CASSAGLATDTQYF. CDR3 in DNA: TGTGCCAGCAGCGCGGGACTAGCGACAGATACGCAGTATTTT.

For the CDR3, the DNA is TGTGCCAGCAGCTTATGGGCTAGCGGGGGCCGGGGGAGCAATGAGCAGTTCTTC. This codes for CASSLWASGGRGSNEQFF. The gene calls are TRBV7-2 and TRBJ2-1; the match to TRBD2 covers 10 bases. V lost 2 bases to trimming and J lost 6 bases; unmatched junction nucleotides: 13. The CDR3 is made up of 18 amino acids. CDR1 is SGHTA, CDR2 FQGNSA, per germline.

The CDR3 protein is CASSESWRGAGETQYF. The CDR3 bases are TGTGCCAGCAGTGAATCGTGGCGGGGGGCAGGGGAGACCCAGTACTTC. The rearrangement uses TRBV25-1 and TRBJ2-5, with 8 bases fitting TRBD2. V dropped 1 base and J dropped 5; count of bases not matched to a gene: 9. Per germline, CDR1 MGHDK and CDR2 SYGVNS. The CDR3 length is 16 residues.

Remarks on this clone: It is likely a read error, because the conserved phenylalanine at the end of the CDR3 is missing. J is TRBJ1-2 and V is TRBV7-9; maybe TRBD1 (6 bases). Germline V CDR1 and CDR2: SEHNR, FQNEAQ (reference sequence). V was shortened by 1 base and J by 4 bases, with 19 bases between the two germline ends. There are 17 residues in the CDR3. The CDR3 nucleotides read TGTGCCAGCAGCTTAGTGACCCCAGGGGTAGGCGGCTATGGCTACACCCTC. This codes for CASSLVTPGVGGYGYTL.

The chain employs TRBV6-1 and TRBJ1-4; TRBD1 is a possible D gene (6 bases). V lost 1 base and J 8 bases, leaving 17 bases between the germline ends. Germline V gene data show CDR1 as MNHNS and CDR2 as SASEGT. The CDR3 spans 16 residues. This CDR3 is CASSEVLGGGREKLFF. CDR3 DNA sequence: TGTGCCAGCAGTGAAGTTCTAGGGGGGGGCCGCGAAAAACTGTTTTTT.

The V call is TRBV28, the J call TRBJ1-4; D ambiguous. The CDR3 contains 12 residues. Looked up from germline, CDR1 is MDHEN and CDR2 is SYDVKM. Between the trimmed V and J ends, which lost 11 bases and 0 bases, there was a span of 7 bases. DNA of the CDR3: TGTGCCTCGAGAGCAACTAATGAAAAACTGTTTTTT. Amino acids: CASRATNEKLFF.

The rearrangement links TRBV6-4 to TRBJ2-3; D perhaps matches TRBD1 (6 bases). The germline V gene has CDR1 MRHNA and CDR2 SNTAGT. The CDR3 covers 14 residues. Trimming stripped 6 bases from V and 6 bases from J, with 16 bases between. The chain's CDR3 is CASRTGIGADTQYF. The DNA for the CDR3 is TGTGCCAGCAGAACAGGGATCGGGGCGGATACGCAGTATTTT.

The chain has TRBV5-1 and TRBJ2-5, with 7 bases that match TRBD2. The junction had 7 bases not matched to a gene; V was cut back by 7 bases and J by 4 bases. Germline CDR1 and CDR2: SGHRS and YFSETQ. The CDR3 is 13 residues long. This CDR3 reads CASGTSGVETQYF. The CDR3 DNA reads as TGCGCCAGCGGGACCAGCGGGGTAGAGACCCAGTACTTC.

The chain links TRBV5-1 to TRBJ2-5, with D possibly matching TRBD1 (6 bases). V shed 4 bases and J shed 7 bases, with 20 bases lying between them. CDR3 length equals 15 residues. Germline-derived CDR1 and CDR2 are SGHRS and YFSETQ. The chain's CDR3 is CASSPDGTRGMTQYF. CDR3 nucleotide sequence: TGCGCCAGCAGCCCGGACGGTACAAGGGGGATGACCCAGTACTTC.

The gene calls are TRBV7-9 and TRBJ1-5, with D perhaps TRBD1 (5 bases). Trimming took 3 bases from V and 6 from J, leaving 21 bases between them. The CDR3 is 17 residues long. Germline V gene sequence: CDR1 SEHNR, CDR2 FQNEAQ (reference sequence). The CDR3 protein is CASSFASGGVMGQPQHF. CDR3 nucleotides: TGTGCCAGCAGCTTCGCCTCGGGGGGGGTTATGGGTCAGCCCCAGCATTTT.

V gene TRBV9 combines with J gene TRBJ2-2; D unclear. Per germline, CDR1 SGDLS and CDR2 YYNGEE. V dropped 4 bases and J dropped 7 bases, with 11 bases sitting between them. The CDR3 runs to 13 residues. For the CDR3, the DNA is TGTGCCAGCAGCTTGGTAGCTGGCGGGGAGCTGTTTTTT. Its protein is CASSLVAGGELFF.

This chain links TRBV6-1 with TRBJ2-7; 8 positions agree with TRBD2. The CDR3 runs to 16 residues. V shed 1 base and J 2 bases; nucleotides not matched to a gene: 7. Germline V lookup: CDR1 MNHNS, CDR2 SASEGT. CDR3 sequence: CASSEVRPSGPYEQYF. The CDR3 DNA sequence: TGTGCCAGCAGTGAAGTAAGGCCTAGCGGGCCCTACGAGCAGTACTTC.

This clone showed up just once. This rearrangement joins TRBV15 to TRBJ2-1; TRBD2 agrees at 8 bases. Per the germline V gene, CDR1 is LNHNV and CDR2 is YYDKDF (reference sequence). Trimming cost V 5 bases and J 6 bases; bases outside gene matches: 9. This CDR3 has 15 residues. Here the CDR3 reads CATSGSAGGSNEQFF. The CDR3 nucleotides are TGTGCCACCAGCGGGTCGGCGGGGGGAAGCAATGAGCAGTTCTTC.

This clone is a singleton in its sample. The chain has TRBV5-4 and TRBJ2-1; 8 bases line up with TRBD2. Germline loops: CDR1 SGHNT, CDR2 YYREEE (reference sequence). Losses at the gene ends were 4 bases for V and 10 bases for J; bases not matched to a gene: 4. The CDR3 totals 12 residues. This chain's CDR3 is CASSDIAGEQFF. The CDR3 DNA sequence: TGTGCCAGCAGCGACATAGCGGGGGAGCAGTTCTTC.

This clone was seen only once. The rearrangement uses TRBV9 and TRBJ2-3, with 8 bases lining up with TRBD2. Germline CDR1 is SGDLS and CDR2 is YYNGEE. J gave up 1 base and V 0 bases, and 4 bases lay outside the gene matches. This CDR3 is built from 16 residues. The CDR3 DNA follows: TGTGCCAGCAGCGTAGCCCCGGGAGGGGGCACAGATACGCAGTATTTT. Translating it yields CASSVAPGGGTDTQYF.

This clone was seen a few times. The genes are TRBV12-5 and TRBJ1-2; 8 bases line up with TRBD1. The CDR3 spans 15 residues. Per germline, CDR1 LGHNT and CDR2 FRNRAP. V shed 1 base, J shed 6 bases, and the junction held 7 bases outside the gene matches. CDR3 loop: CASGLGTGGWDGYTF. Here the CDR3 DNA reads TGTGCTAGTGGTTTGGGCACAGGGGGATGGGATGGCTACACCTTC.

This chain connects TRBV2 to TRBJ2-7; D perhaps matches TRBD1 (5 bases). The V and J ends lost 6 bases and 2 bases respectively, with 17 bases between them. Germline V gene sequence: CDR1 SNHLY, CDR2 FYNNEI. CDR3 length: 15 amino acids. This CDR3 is CASRGRGASPYEQYF. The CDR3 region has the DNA TGTGCCAGCAGGGGGCGAGGCGCGAGCCCCTACGAGCAGTACTTC.